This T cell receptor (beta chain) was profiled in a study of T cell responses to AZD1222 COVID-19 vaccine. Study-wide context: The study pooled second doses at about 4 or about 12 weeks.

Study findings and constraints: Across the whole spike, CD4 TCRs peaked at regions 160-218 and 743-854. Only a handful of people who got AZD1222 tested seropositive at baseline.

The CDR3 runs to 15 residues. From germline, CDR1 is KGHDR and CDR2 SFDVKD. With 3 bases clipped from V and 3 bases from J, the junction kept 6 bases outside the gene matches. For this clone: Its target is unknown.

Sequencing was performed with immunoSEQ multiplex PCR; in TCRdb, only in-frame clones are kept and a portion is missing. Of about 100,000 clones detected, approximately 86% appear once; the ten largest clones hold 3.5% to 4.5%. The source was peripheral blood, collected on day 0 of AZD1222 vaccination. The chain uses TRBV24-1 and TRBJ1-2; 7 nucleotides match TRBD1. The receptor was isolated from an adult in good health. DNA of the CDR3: TGTGCCACCAGTGATAATAACAGGGGTTACTATGGCTACACCTTC. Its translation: CATSDNNRGYYGYTF.